A selection of T cell receptor beta chains follows, all from one sample in a study of CD8+CD57+ T cells in acquired aplastic anemia. TCRdb re-analysed the reads in MiXCR, keeping a single row per CDR3 protein. The data hold around 130,000 distinct CDR3 sequences, with approximately 50% observed a single time. The sequencing sample was made of sorted CD4+, CD8+, or CD8+CD57+ T cells (not recorded which) from PBMCs. The origin of the receptors is a human donor with aplastic anemia. CDR3s include the opening cysteine and the closing phenylalanine or tryptophan. D genes are given only for firm matches. Expanded clones get a size class; other rows say once, few or many, or leave the size out.

-,-,TRBJ1-5,TRBV2,TGTGCCAGCAGGGGACGTGGCGAACAGCCCCAGCATTTT,CASRGRGEQPQHF
-,-,TRBJ2-5,TRBV7-8,TGTGCCAGCAGGGAGAGGGGAGAGACCCAGTACTTC,CASRERGETQYF
TRBD1,once,TRBJ1-4,TRBV4-1,TGCGCCAGCAGCTGCAGACAGGGGGCGGGTGAAAAACTGTTTTTT,CASSCRQGAGEKLFF
TRBD1,-,TRBJ2-1,TRBV29-1,TGCAGCGTTGAAGGAGGACAGGGGCCCTACGGTGAGCAGTTCTTC,CSVEGGQGPYGEQFF
TRBD1,-,TRBJ1-6,TRBV19,TGTGCCAGTAGTAGCTACCGACAGGGTTATAATTCACCCCTCCACTTT,CASSSYRQGYNSPLHF
-,-,TRBJ1-4,TRBV20-1,TGCAGTGCTAGAGTTAAGGTGAATGAAAAACTGTTTTTT,CSARVKVNEKLFF
-,-,TRBJ2-2,TRBV29-1,TGCAGCGTTGAAACCGGGACGAACACCGGGGAGCTGTTTTTT,CSVETGTNTGELFF
-,-,TRBJ2-1,TRBV5-1,TGCGCCAGCAGCCCTAGTCCGAGCTCCTACAATGAGCAGTTCTTC,CASSPSPSSYNEQFF
-,-,TRBJ2-5,TRBV29-1,TGCAGCGCCATAGGTAGCGCACCGCAAGAGACCCAGTACTTC,CSAIGSAPQETQYF
-,-,TRBJ1-1,TRBV2,TGTGCCAGCAGTGAACGGTCAGGGAGCAGTGAAGCTTTCTTT,CASSERSGSSEAFF
-,-,TRBJ2-6,TRBV7-3,TGTGCCAGCAGCCCGGACAGACCTTCTGGGGCCAACGTCCTGACTTTC,CASSPDRPSGANVLTF
TRBD1,medium-sized,TRBJ1-2,TRBV7-8,TGTGCCAGCAGCGCATCCGCGGTCGGAGACAGGGACCGAGGCTACACCTTC,CASSASAVGDRDRGYTF
-,many,TRBJ2-3,TRBV24-1,TGTGCCACCAGTGATCGGGCGTCGGGGACGCAGTATTTT,CATSDRASGTQYF
TRBD1,few,TRBJ2-1,TRBV19,TGTGCCAGTACCCAGGGGGCAGGCGGTTACAATGAGCAGTTCTTC,CASTQGAGGYNEQFF
-,-,TRBJ1-2,TRBV4-2,TGTGCCAGCGGCCAAGAAGTCGGGGGGACCAACCATGGCTACACCTTC,CASGQEVGGTNHGYTF
-,few,TRBJ1-1,TRBV2,TGTGCCAGCAGTGTGGAGGGGCGGCGAGCTGAAGCTTTCTTT,CASSVEGRRAEAFF
-,-,TRBJ1-1,TRBV29-1,TGCAGCGCAGGGGCTGAAGCTTTCTTT,CSAGAEAFF
-,-,TRBJ2-7,TRBV14,TGTGCCTTACGAAGGCGGGGAGGCGGCGCCTACGAGCAGTACTTC,CALRRRGGGAYEQYF
-,-,TRBJ2-5,TRBV7-8,TGTGCCAGCAGCTTATTAGAGGGTGGGACCCAGTACTTC,CASSLLEGGTQYF
TRBD1,few,TRBJ1-6,TRBV15,TGTGCCACCAGCAGAGGCCAGGGGGAATCACCCCTCCACTTT,CATSRGQGESPLHF
TRBD2,once,TRBJ2-3,TRBV15,TGTGCCACCAGCAGTTCTAGCGGAGTCCACACAGATACGCAGTATTTT,CATSSSSGVHTDTQYF
TRBD1,-,TRBJ2-1,TRBV2,TGTGCCAGCAGTGACGGGACAGGGGGCTACAATGAGCAGTTCTTC,CASSDGTGGYNEQFF
TRBD1,-,TRBJ2-5,TRBV5-1,TGCGCCAGTCAAGGGGGCGTTTGGGAGACCCAGTACTTC,CASQGGVWETQYF
TRBD1,few,TRBJ2-5,TRBV18,TGTGCCAGCTCACCCCCACAGGGGAGAGAGACCCAGTACTTC,CASSPPQGRETQYF
-,many,TRBJ2-7,TRBV9,TGTGCCAGCAGCAGACCGGGACTTTCCTACGAGCAGTACTTC,CASSRPGLSYEQYF
TRBD1,-,TRBJ2-4,TRBV7-9,TGTGCCAGCAGTCCAGGGGGCATGTACTTC,CASSPGGMYF
-,-,TRBJ2-7,TRBV27,TGTGCCAGCAGTTTATTCTCTAGGGGGGGGCCCCAGAGGAGGGAGCAGTACTTC,CASSLFSRGGPQRREQYF
TRBD2,many,TRBJ2-1,TRBV6-5,TGTGCCAGCAGTTGGACTAGCGGATCCTACAATGAGCAGTTCTTC,CASSWTSGSYNEQFF
-,-,TRBJ2-7,TRBV2,TGTGCCAGCACCGACACCGACAGGAGCTCCTACGAGCAGTACTTC,CASTDTDRSSYEQYF
-,-,TRBJ2-3,TRBV12-3/TRBV12-4,TGTGCCAGCAGTTTCCACCGTCCGTATTTT,CASSFHRPYF
-,once,TRBJ2-1,TRBV25-1,TGTGCCAGCAGGCCGGGCTCCAAATACAATGAGCAGTTCTTC,CASRPGSKYNEQFF
-,-,TRBJ1-1,TRBV10-2,TGCGCCAGCAGTGAGTCCCCGATTACTGAAGCTTTCTTT,CASSESPITEAFF
-,-,TRBJ1-2,TRBV7-9,TGTGCCAGCAGCTTGGCAGCTAACTATGGCTACACCTTC,CASSLAANYGYTF
-,-,TRBJ2-7,TRBV7-9,TGTGCCAGCAGCTCGACGGGGGGCCGCGAGCAGTACTTC,CASSSTGGREQYF
-,-,TRBJ1-2,TRBV29-1,TGCAGCGTCCCACCCTTAAACCCTAACTATGGCTACACCTTC,CSVPPLNPNYGYTF
TRBD1,few,TRBJ1-6,TRBV20-1,TGCAGTGCCAAGACAGGGGGGAATTCACCCCTCCACTTT,CSAKTGGNSPLHF
-,-,TRBJ2-3,TRBV5-1,TGCGCCAGCAGCTTGGAAGTCGATGATACGCAGTATTTT,CASSLEVDDTQYF